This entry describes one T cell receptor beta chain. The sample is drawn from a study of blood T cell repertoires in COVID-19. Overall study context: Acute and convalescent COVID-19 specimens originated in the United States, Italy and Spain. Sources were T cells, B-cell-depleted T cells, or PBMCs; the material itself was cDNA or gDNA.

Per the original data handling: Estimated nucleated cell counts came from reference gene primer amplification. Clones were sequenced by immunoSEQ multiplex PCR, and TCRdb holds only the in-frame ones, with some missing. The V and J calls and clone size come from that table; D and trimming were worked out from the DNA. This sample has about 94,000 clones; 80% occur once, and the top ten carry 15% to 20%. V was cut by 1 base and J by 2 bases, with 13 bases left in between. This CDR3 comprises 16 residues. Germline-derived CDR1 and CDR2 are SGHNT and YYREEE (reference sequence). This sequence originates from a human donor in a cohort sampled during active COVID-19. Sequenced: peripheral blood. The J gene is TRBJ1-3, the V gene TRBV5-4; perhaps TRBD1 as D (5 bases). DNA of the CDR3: TGTGCCAGCAGCTTGTCCGTAGGAGGGGCTGGAAACACCATATATTTT. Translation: CASSLSVGGAGNTIYF.